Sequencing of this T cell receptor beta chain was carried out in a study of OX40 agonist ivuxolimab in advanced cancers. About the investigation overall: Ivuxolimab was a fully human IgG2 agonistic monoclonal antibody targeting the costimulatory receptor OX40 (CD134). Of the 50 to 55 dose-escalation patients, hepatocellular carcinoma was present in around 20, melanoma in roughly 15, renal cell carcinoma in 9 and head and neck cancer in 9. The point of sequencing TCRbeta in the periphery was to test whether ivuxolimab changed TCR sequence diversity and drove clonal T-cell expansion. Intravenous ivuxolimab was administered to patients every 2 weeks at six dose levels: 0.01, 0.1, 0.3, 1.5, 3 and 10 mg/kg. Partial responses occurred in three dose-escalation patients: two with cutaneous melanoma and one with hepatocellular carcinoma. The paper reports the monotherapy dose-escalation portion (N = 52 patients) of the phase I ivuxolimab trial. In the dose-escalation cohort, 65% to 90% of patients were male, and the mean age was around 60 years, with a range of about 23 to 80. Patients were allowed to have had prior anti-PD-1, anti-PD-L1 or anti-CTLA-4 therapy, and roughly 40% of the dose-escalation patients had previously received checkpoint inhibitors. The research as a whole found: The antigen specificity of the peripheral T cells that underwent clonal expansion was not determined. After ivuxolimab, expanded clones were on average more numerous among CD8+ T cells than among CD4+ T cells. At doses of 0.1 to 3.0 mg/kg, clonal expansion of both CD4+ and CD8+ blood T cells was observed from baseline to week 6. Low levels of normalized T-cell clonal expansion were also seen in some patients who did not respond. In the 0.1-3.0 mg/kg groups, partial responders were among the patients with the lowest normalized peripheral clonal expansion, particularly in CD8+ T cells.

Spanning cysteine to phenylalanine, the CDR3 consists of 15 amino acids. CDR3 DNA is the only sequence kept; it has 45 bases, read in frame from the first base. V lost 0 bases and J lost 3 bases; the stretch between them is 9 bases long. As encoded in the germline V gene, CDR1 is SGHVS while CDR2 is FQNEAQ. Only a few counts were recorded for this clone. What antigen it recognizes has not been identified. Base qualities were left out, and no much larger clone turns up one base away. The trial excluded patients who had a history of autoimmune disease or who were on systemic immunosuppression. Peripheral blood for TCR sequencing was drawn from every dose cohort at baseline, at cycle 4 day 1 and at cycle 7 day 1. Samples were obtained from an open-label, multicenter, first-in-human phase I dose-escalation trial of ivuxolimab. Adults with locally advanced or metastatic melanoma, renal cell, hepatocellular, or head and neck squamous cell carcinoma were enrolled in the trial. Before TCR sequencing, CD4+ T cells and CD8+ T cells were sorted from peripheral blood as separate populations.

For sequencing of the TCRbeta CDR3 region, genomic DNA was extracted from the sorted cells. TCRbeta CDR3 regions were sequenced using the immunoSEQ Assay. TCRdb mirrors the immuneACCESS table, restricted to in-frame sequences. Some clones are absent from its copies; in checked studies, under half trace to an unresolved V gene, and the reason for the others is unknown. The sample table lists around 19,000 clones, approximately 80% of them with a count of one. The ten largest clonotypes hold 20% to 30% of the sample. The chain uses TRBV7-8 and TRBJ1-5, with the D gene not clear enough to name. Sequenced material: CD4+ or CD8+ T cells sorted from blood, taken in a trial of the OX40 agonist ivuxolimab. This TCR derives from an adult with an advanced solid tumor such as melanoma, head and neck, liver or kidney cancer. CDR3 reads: CASSLALTTNQPQHF. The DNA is TGTGCCAGCAGCTTAGCGCTGACAACCAATCAGCCCCAGCATTTT.